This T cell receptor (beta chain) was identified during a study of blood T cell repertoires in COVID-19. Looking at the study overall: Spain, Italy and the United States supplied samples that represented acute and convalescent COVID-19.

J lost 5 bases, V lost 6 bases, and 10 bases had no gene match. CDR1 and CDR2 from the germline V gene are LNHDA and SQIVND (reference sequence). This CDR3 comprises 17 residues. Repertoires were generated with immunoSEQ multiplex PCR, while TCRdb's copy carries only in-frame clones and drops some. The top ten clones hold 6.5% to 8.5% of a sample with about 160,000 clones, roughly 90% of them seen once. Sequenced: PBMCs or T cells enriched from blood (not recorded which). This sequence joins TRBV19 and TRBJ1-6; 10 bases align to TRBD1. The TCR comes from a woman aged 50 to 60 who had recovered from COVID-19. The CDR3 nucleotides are TGTGCCAGTAGCAGACAGGGGGCTGGGTCGAATAATTCACCCCTCCACTTT. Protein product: CASSRQGAGSNNSPLHF.